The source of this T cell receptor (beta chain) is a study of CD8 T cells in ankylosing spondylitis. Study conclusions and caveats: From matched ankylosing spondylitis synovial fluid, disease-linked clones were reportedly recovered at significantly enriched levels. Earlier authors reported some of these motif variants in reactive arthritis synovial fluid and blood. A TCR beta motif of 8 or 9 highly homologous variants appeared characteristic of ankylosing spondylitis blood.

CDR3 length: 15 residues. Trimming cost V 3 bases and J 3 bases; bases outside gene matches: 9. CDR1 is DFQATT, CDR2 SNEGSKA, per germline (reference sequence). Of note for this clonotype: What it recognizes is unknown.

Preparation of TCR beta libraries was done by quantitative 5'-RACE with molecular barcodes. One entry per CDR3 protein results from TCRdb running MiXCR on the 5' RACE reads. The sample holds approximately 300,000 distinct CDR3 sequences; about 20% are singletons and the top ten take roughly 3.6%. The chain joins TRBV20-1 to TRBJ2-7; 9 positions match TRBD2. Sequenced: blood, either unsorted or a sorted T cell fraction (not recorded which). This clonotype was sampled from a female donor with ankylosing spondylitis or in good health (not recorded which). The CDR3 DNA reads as TGCAGTGCTAGCGGAGGTAGCGGGAGCATCTACGAGCAGTACTTC. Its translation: CSASGGSGSIYEQYF.